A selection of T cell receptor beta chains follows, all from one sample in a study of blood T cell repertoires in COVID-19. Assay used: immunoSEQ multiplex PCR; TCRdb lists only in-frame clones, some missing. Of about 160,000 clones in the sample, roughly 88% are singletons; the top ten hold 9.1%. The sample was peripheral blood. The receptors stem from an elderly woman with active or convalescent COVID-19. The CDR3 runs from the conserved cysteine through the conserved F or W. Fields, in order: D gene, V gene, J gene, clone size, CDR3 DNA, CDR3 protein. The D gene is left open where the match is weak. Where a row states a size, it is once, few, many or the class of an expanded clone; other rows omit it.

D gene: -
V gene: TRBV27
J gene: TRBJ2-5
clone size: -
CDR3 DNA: TGTGCCAGCAGTTTAGAAGCTCAGAGGCAAGAGACCCAGTACTTC
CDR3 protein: CASSLEAQRQETQYF

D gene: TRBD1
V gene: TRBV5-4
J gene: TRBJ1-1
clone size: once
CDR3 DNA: TGTGCCAGCAGCTTGGGAGGGACAGGGAGGAACACTGAAGCTTTCTTT
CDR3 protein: CASSLGGTGRNTEAFF

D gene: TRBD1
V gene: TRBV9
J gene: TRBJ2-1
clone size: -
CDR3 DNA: TGTGCCAGCAGCGTGACAGGGACGACAAACAATGAGCAGTTCTTC
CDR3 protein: CASSVTGTTNNEQFF

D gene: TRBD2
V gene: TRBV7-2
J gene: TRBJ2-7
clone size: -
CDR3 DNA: TGTGCCAGCAGCCTCTCTGCGGGGGGCTACGAGCAGTACTTC
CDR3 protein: CASSLSAGGYEQYF

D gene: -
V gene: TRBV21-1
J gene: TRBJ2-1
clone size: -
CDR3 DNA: TGTGCCAGCAGCAAAGATGGAGGGGGCCAAGTTAATGAGCAGTTCTTC
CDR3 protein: CASSKDGGGQVNEQFF

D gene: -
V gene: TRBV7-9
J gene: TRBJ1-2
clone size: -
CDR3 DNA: TGTGCCAGCAGCTACGCCGGGACACTCTATGGCTACACCTTC
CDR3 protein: CASSYAGTLYGYTF

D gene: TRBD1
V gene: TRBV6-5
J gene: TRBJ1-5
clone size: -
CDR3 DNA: TGTGCCAGCGCTAGCCGGGACAGGGGGCAGCCCCAGCATTTT
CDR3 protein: CASASRDRGQPQHF

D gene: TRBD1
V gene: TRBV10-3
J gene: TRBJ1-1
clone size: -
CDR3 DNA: TGTGCCTCGACAGGGACAGGGAACACTGAAGCTTTCTTT
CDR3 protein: CASTGTGNTEAFF

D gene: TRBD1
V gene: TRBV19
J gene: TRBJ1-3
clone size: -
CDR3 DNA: TGTGCCAGTAGCGACAGGGTCTCTGGAAACACCATATATTTT
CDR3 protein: CASSDRVSGNTIYF

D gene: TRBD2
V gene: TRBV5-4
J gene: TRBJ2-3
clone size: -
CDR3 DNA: TGTGCCAGCAGCCCTGTCGGGGGGATACCCACAGATACGCAGTATTTT
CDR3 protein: CASSPVGGIPTDTQYF

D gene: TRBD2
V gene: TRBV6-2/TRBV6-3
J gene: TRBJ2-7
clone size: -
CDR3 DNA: TGTGCCAGCAGTATGGGGACCGGACTAGCGGCGGCCGAGCAGTACTTC
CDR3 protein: CASSMGTGLAAAEQYF

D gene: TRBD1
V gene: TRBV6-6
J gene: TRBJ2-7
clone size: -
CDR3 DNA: TGTGCCAGCAGCCTCCTCTCCGCAGGGGGATCTTACGAGCAGTACTTC
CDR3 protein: CASSLLSAGGSYEQYF

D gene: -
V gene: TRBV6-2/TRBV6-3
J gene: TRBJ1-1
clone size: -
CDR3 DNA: TGTGCCAGCAGCGACAGGATAATGAACACTGAAGCTTTCTTT
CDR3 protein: CASSDRIMNTEAFF

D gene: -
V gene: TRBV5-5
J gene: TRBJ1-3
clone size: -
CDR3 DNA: TGTGCCAGCAGCTTAGCGGTCTCTGGAAACACCATATATTTT
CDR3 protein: CASSLAVSGNTIYF

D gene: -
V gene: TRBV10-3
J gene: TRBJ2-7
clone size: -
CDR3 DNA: TGTGCCATCAGTGAGTCGGGAGAATTTTACGAGCAGTACTTC
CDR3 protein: CAISESGEFYEQYF

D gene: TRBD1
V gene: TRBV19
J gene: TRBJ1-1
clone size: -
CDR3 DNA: TGTGCCAGTAGTTATTTGGCCAGGGGGACTGAAGCTTTCTTT
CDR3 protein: CASSYLARGTEAFF

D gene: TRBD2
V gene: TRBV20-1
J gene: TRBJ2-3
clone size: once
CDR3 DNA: TGCAGTGCTAGTCGCCCCAGCGGGGGGAGTTATACGCAGTATTTT
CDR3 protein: CSASRPSGGSYTQYF

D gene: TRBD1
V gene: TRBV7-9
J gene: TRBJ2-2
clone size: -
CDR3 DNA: TGTGCCAGCAGCTTACTGGGACAGATGACCGGGGAGCTGTTTTTT
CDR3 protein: CASSLLGQMTGELFF

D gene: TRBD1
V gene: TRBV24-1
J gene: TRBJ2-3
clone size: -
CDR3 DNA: TGTGCCACCAGTGATTCACGGGGAGGACAGGGGGTCCTTTTT
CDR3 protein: CATSDSRGGQGVLF

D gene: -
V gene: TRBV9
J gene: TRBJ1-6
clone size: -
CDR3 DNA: TGTGCCAGCAGCACGGAGCGCTCCAATTCACCCCTCCACTTT
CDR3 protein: CASSTERSNSPLHF

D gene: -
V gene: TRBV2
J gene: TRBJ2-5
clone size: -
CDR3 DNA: TGTGCCAGCAGTGAGTTGGGGCAGAAAGAGACCCAGTACTTC
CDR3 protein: CASSELGQKETQYF

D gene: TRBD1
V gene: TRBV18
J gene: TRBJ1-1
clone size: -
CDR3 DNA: TGTGCCAGCTCACCTGCGGGACAGACGAACACTGAAGCTTTCTTT
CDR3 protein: CASSPAGQTNTEAFF

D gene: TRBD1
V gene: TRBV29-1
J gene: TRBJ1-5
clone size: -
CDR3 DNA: TGCAGCGTTCAGGGGGCTGCCAATCAGCCCCAGCATTTT
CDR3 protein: CSVQGAANQPQHF